The rows below give T cell receptor beta chains drawn from one sample of a study of blood T cell repertoires in COVID-19. Method: immunoSEQ multiplex PCR; TCRdb's copy keeps in-frame clones and lacks some. The data show over 250,000 clones, more than 75% seen once. Sequences were obtained from PBMCs or T cells enriched from blood (not recorded which). These receptors were collected from a woman aged 60-75 years in a cohort exposed to, infected with or recovered from COVID-19 (not recorded which). The CDR3 runs from the conserved cysteine through the conserved F or W. A D gene is named only where the DNA matches it firmly. Expanded clones are given a class, and other clones once, few, many or no size at all.

V gene	clone size	D gene	J gene	CDR3 DNA	CDR3 protein
TRBV6-5	NA	NA	TRBJ2-1	TGTGCCAGAGAGGGGACGGGAGAGCGTTACAATGAGCAGTTCTTC	CAREGTGERYNEQFF
TRBV6-5	once	TRBD2	TRBJ2-5	TGTGCCAGCAAACTAGCGGGAGTTCAGACCCAGTACTTC	CASKLAGVQTQYF
TRBV2	NA	NA	TRBJ2-1	TGTGCCAGCAGCGGCCAGGGGTACAATGAGCAGTTCTTC	CASSGQGYNEQFF
TRBV28	NA	TRBD1	TRBJ1-1	TGTGCCAGCAGCACCGGGACAGGGGGCCAGGTAGTTGGGGCTTTCTTT	CASSTGTGGQVVGAFF
TRBV28	NA	TRBD1	TRBJ1-2	TGTGCCAGCAGTGGGACAGGGAAGCAACCCTATGGCTACACCTTC	CASSGTGKQPYGYTF
TRBV5-1	NA	TRBD1	TRBJ1-3	TGCGCCAGCAGCATGGGCACAGGGGGTACGAACACCATATATTTT	CASSMGTGGTNTIYF
TRBV4-2	NA	TRBD2	TRBJ2-7	TGTGCCAGCAGCCGTCAGACTAGCGGAAGCTCCTACGAGCAGTACTTC	CASSRQTSGSSYEQYF
TRBV18	few	NA	TRBJ1-1	TGTGCCAGCTCACCGGGGACATTGAACACTGAAGCTTTCTTT	CASSPGTLNTEAFF
TRBV4-1	many	TRBD2	TRBJ2-3	TGCGCCAGCAGCCAAGGACCCACACTAGCGGGAAACGCAGATACGCAGTATTTT	CASSQGPTLAGNADTQYF
TRBV7-2	NA	TRBD2	TRBJ2-1	TGTGCCATACTAGCGGGTTACTCCTACAATGAGCAGTTCTTC	CAILAGYSYNEQFF
TRBV25-1	once	NA	TRBJ1-2	TGTGCCAGCAGTGTTTTGGAAGCCGGGACACATCTAAACTATGGCTACACCTTC	CASSVLEAGTHLNYGYTF
TRBV5-5	NA	TRBD1	TRBJ1-5	TGTGCCAGCAGCTCAAGCCCCCAACAGGGGGCTGGTCAGCCCCAGCATTTT	CASSSSPQQGAGQPQHF
TRBV18	NA	NA	TRBJ1-2	TGTGCCAGCTCCGCCTCGCAGGGCTATGGCTACACCTTC	CASSASQGYGYTF
TRBV5-4	NA	NA	TRBJ2-5	TGTGCCAGCAGCTTGGGTCCACAAGAGACCCAGTACTTC	CASSLGPQETQYF
TRBV27	NA	NA	TRBJ2-7	TGTGCCAGCAGTACAGGCACCTCCTACGAGCAGTACTTC	CASSTGTSYEQYF
TRBV9	NA	TRBD1	TRBJ2-5	TGTGCCAGCAGCGTAAGGGACAGGGGGTACCAAGAGACCCAGTACTTC	CASSVRDRGYQETQYF
TRBV28	NA	NA	TRBJ2-1	TGTGCCAGCACCGTTACTAGGAACAATGAGCAGTTCTTC	CASTVTRNNEQFF
TRBV3-1/TRBV3-2	NA	TRBD2	TRBJ2-5	TGTGCCAGCAGCCAAACGGGGGGGGAGACCCAGTACTTC	CASSQTGGETQYF
TRBV29-1	NA	TRBD2	TRBJ2-1	TGCAGCGTTGAGCCGGCTAGCGGGAGGCAGTCCTACAATGAGCAGTTCTTC	CSVEPASGRQSYNEQFF
TRBV30	NA	TRBD1	TRBJ2-7	TGTGCCTGGAGTGTAGGAGACAGGGACGAGCAGTACTTC	CAWSVGDRDEQYF
TRBV28	NA	TRBD2	TRBJ2-1	TGTGCCAGCAGGATCGGGGTAGCGGGGCTTAGCTCCTACAATGAGCAGTTCTTC	CASRIGVAGLSSYNEQFF
TRBV28	NA	TRBD2	TRBJ2-7	TGTGCCAGCAGTTTACCGGCTAGCGGGAACTACGAGCAGTACTTC	CASSLPASGNYEQYF
TRBV25-1	NA	NA	TRBJ2-5	TGTGCCAGCAGCGAGGATTTCGGGACCCAGTACTTC	CASSEDFGTQYF
TRBV7-9	NA	NA	TRBJ1-3	TGTGCCAGCAGCTTTCCCGGGTCCAGGGGCTCTGGAAACACCATATATTTT	CASSFPGSRGSGNTIYF
TRBV28	NA	TRBD2	TRBJ2-7	TGTGCCAGCAACCGGGGGGGGTGGGAGCAGTACTTC	CASNRGGWEQYF
TRBV12-3/TRBV12-4	NA	NA	TRBJ1-5	TGTGCCAGCAGTTCCTCCCCTACTCAGCCCCAGCATTTT	CASSSSPTQPQHF
TRBV19	NA	TRBD2	TRBJ2-1	TGTGCCAGTAGTCCTTGGACTAGCGGAAATGAGCAGTTCTTC	CASSPWTSGNEQFF
TRBV4-1	NA	NA	TRBJ1-4	TGCGCCAGCAGCCAAGAAGAGCCCTCTGCAACTAATGAAAAACTGTTTTTT	CASSQEEPSATNEKLFF
TRBV5-1	NA	NA	TRBJ2-1	TGCGCCAGCAGCTTGGTTGGAGAAACCTACAATGAGCAGTTCTTC	CASSLVGETYNEQFF
TRBV29-1	NA	TRBD2	TRBJ2-1	TGCAGCGTTGCCGGCGGGAGAGGCAATGAGCAGTTCTTC	CSVAGGRGNEQFF
TRBV24-1	NA	NA	TRBJ1-3	TGTGCCACCAGATCGGGGGACCCTGGAAACACCATATATTTT	CATRSGDPGNTIYF
TRBV5-4	NA	TRBD2	TRBJ2-7	TGTGCCAGCAGCTTAAGGTCGGCTAGCGGGAAGTACGAGCAGTACTTC	CASSLRSASGKYEQYF
TRBV28	NA	TRBD1	TRBJ1-5	TGTGCCAGCAGTTTATCGTCAGGGGGGTATCAGCCCCAGCATTTT	CASSLSSGGYQPQHF
TRBV19	NA	NA	TRBJ2-3	TGTGCCAGTAGTATAGGGAGTGTATCACTTTCTAGCACAGATACGCAGTATTTT	CASSIGSVSLSSTDTQYF
TRBV9	NA	NA	TRBJ1-2	TGTGCCAGCAGCCCCACAGGTACCTATGGCTACACCTTC	CASSPTGTYGYTF
TRBV5-6	few	NA	TRBJ1-5	TGTGCCAGCAGGGAACAGGAGCAGCCCCAGCATTTT	CASREQEQPQHF
TRBV19	NA	TRBD2	TRBJ2-4	TGTGCCAGTAGTATCCCATCCGCGGGAGGGGCCAAAAACATTCAGTACTTC	CASSIPSAGGAKNIQYF
TRBV18	NA	NA	TRBJ1-1	TGTGCCAGCTCACCAGGGCCCACTGAAGCTTTCTTT	CASSPGPTEAFF
TRBV5-1	NA	NA	TRBJ2-5	TGCGCCAGCAGCTTGCACGGGCAGGGAGAGACCCAGTACTTC	CASSLHGQGETQYF
TRBV30	NA	TRBD1	TRBJ2-7	TGTGCCTGGAGGCGGGCAGGGGGCGGAAACGAGCAGTACTTC	CAWRRAGGGNEQYF
TRBV10-2	NA	TRBD2	TRBJ2-1	TGCGCCAGCAAAGGGAGCGGGGGGAACAATGAGCAGTTCTTC	CASKGSGGNNEQFF
TRBV7-9	NA	NA	TRBJ2-3	TGTGCCAGCAGCTTGTTTGACAGGCTTAACACAGATACGCAGTATTTT	CASSLFDRLNTDTQYF
TRBV7-9	NA	TRBD1	TRBJ1-2	TGTGCCAGCAGCCCCACCGGGACAGCTTATGGCTACACCTTC	CASSPTGTAYGYTF
TRBV6-4	NA	NA	TRBJ2-5	TGTGCCAGCAGTGACTCCAGGTTGGGGACCCAGTACTTC	CASSDSRLGTQYF
TRBV7-8	NA	NA	TRBJ1-1	TGTGCCAGCCGTCCTCAGGGAAACACTGAAGCTTTCTTT	CASRPQGNTEAFF
TRBV15	NA	NA	TRBJ1-5	TGTGCCACCAGCAGAGATTCGGCAGGGAATCAGCCCCAGCATTTT	CATSRDSAGNQPQHF
TRBV10-3	NA	TRBD2	TRBJ2-3	TGTGCCATCAGTGAGTCGGGGACTAGCGGGAGGAGGGGCACAGATACGCAGTATTTT	CAISESGTSGRRGTDTQYF